A single sample gave rise to the 10 T cell receptor beta chains below, sequenced in a study of T-cell memory formation after mild COVID-19 (dated by TCRdb to the early 2020s). The library was built by means of 5' RACE. The run used an Illumina NovaSeq 6000. TCRdb cleaned the public reads at Q25 with fastp, built clones with MiXCR and kept in-frame beta chains. Each CDR3 protein gets just one entry, which takes the most common genes and DNA from the rows behind it. This sample lists about 600,000 distinct CDR3 sequences; roughly a fifth were detected once. The leading ten clones occupy 7.5% to 9.5% of the sample. The sequenced sample was PBMCs or a T cell subset sorted from them (not recorded which). These receptors came from an adult woman who had mild COVID-19 (a few samples of this study predate the infection). The sample titles of this study are shuffled in the database, so cell type and time point are left out; the donor was told from shared clones.

V gene TRBV6-1 combines with J gene TRBJ2-7; no reliable D call. The CDR3 runs 13 residues. CDR1 and CDR2 from the germline V gene are MNHNS and SASEGT. V was clipped by 2 bases and J by 2 bases, with 7 bases between them. CDR3 sequence reads: CASSESLPYEQYF. In nucleotides, the CDR3 is TGTGCCAGCAGTGAATCTCTACCCTACGAGCAGTACTTC.

The chain carries TRBV4-1 and TRBJ2-1, with 8 bases aligning to TRBD1. This CDR3 region has 16 residues. The ends lost 0 bases at V and 4 bases at J; junction bases unmatched: 5. Germline CDR1 and CDR2: MGHRA and YSYEKL. The CDR3 DNA reads as TGCGCCAGCAGCCAAGACGAGCAGGGGGCATACAATGAGCAGTTCTTC. It specifies CASSQDEQGAYNEQFF.

The rearrangement uses TRBV7-6 and TRBJ2-1; no clear D gene. CDR1 is SGHVS, CDR2 FNYEAQ, per germline. Trimming shortened V by 2 bases and J by 4 bases, and 12 bases separated the two germline ends. This CDR3 is 15 amino acids long. CDR3: CASSLRLGDYNEQFF. The DNA for the CDR3 is TGTGCCAGCAGCTTAAGGTTGGGCGATTACAATGAGCAGTTCTTC.

This clonotype was observed a handful of times. The gene calls are TRBV12-3 or TRBV12-4 and TRBJ2-7; 10 nucleotides match TRBD1. J was trimmed by 2 bases and V by 4 bases; bases with no gene match: 5. The CDR3 has 15 residues. CDR3 sequence reads: CASSYSGQGTYEQYF. CDR3 DNA sequence: TGTGCCAGCAGTTATTCGGGACAGGGGACCTACGAGCAGTACTTC.

This chain connects TRBV6-6 to TRBJ2-1, with TRBD2 matching over 9 bases. The CDR3 covers 13 residues. The J segment lost 9 bases and the V segment lost 8 bases, leaving 8 bases of the junction unmatched. CDR1 MNHNY and CDR2 SVGAGI come from the germline V gene (reference sequence). The CDR3 DNA reads as TGTGCCAGCTGGGCTAGCGGGAAGGGTGAGCAGTTCTTC. Translating gives CASWASGKGEQFF.

This clonotype appeared a few times. This chain uses TRBV9 with TRBJ2-5; no clear D. In germline, CDR1 is SGDLS, CDR2 YYNGEE. This CDR3 is built from 12 residues. Trimming took off 3 bases at V and 3 bases at J, with 6 bases between the two ends. This CDR3 reads CASSGHEETQYF. CDR3 nucleotide sequence: TGTGCCAGCAGCGGACACGAAGAGACCCAGTACTTC.

There are a few counts of this clonotype. Here the CDR3 reads CASSVGTGGIYEQYF. CDR3 coding DNA: TGCGCCAGCAGCGTCGGGACAGGGGGCATCTACGAGCAGTACTTC. V is TRBV5-1 and J is TRBJ2-7, with 12 bases that match TRBD1. Germline V CDR1 and CDR2: SGHRS, YFSETQ. The CDR3 consists of 15 residues. V shed 4 bases, J shed 3 bases, and the junction held 5 bases outside the gene matches.

The chain couples TRBV6-1 to TRBJ1-2; D gene uncertain. Germline lookup yields CDR1 MNHNS and CDR2 SASEGT. The CDR3 is 14 amino acids. The ends were cut back, 3 bases at V and 6 bases at J, with 14 bases in the middle. The CDR3 nucleotides are TGTGCCAGCAGTGATGGACGGACGACTCATGGCTACACCTTC. Its translation is CASSDGRTTHGYTF.

The chain links TRBV6-5 to TRBJ2-3; TRBD2 matches 9 bases. This CDR3 has 17 residues. V trimming: 0 bases; J trimming: 9 bases; junction bases outside the gene matches: 13. CDR1 MNHEY and CDR2 SVGAGI come from the germline V gene. CDR3: CASSYSGLAGTAITQYF. CDR3 sequence (DNA): TGTGCCAGCAGTTACTCGGGTCTAGCGGGAACCGCGATAACGCAGTATTTT.

This clonotype was picked up one time. The chain joins TRBV6-6 to TRBJ2-3; 7 bases are a match to TRBD2. The CDR3 is 16 residues long. Per the germline V gene, CDR1 is MNHNY and CDR2 is SVGAGI (reference sequence). The trim removed 2 bases at V and 0 bases at J, leaving 5 bases unmatched. The CDR3 loop reads CASSYLGGSSTDTQYF. CDR3 nucleotides: TGTGCCAGCAGTTACCTCGGGGGGTCTAGCACAGATACGCAGTATTTT.